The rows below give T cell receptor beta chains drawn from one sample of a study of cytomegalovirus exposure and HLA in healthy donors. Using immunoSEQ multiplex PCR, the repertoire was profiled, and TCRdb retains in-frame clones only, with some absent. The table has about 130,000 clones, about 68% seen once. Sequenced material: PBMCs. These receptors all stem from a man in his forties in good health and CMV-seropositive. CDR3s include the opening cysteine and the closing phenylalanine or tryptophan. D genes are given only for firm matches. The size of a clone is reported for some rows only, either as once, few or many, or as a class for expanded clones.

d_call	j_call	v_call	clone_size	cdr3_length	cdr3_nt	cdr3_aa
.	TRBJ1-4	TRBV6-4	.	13	TGTGCCAGCAGTGAAGAGGTTAATGAAAAACTGTTTTTT	CASSEEVNEKLFF
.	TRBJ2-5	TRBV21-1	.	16	TGTGCCAGCAGCCGAATAACGCAGGGTCACCAAGAGACCCAGTACTTC	CASSRITQGHQETQYF
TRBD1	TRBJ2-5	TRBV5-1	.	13	TGCGCCAGCAGCACACAGGGGCAAGAGACCCAGTACTTC	CASSTQGQETQYF
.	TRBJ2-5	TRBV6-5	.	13	TGTGCCAGCAGTTCCGGACAGCTCGGGCCCCAGTACTTC	CASSSGQLGPQYF
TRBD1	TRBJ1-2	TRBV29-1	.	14	TGCAGCGGAGCTCCGGGACAGGGGGCCGGAGGCTACACCTTC	CSGAPGQGAGGYTF
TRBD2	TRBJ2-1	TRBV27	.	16	TGTGCCAGCAGTGGAAGGGGACTAGCGGGAGGGCATGAGCAGTTCTTC	CASSGRGLAGGHEQFF
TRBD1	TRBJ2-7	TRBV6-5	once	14	TGTGCCAGCAGTTGGGACAGCGAGACGGTGGGGCAGTACTTC	CASSWDSETVGQYF
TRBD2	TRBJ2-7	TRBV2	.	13	TGTGCCAGCAGCGCCGGGACTAGCTACGAGCAGTACTTC	CASSAGTSYEQYF
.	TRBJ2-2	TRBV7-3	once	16	TGTGCCAGCAGCTTAATGGAGGGGGGACAGTCCGGGGAGCTGTTTTTT	CASSLMEGGQSGELFF
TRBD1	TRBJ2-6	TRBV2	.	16	TGTGCCACAAGACAGGGTTTGTTCTCTGGGGCCAACGTCCTGACTTTC	CATRQGLFSGANVLTF
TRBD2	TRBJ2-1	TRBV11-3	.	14	TGTGCCAGCAGCTTAGGCGGGGGAGAGAATGAGCAGTTCTTC	CASSLGGGENEQFF
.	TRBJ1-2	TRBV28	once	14	TGTGCCAGCAGCTCGGCGGGTGGTAACTATGGCTACACCTTC	CASSSAGGNYGYTF
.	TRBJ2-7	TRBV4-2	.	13	TGTGCCAGCAGCGTTCAGGGTTCCTACGAGCAGTACTTC	CASSVQGSYEQYF
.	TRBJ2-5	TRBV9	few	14	TGTGCCAGCAGCGTAACCTCCGAAGGCGGGACCCAGTACTTC	CASSVTSEGGTQYF
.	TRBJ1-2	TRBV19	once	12	TGTGCCAGTAGGGGCACTTACTATGGCTACACCTTC	CASRGTYYGYTF
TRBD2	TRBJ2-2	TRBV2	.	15	TGTGCCAGCAAGCGCAGCGGGGGGGGCACCGGGGAGCTGTTTTTT	CASKRSGGGTGELFF